The clone carrying this T cell receptor beta chain turned up a few times. Its antigen is undetermined. Uncontrolled infection, other autoimmune disease, pregnancy or lactation barred patients from enrollment. Orbital computed tomography, thyroid ultrasound, serum thyroxine and TRAb, and clinical symptoms together informed the diagnoses. The data belong to a study of T cells in Graves' hyperthyroidism and ophthalmopathy. Study-level results: From stable hyperthyroidism, ophthalmopathy was set apart by a 13 V-J model. Ophthalmopathy prediction by the model preceded onset by a median about 6 months.

The source material, RNA transcripts, was used to amplify TCR beta CDR3 regions. HTBI primers were employed in a first-round RT-PCR of the TCR CDR3. TCRdb independently ran MiXCR on the multiplex PCR reads; one entry per CDR3 protein. The repertoire consists of approximately 620,000 distinct CDR3 sequences, with approximately 15% occurring once and the leading ten covering roughly 5.7%. Material for sequencing was blood. This clonotype originated in a woman younger than 45 with Graves' hyperthyroidism that later progressed to Graves' ophthalmopathy.

CDR3 DNA sequence: TGCGCCAGCAGCAACGGACAGGGGGCGACCGGGGAGCTGTTTTTT. Translation gives CASSNGQGATGELFF. V gene TRBV5-1 combines with J gene TRBJ2-2, with 11 bases fitting TRBD1. This CDR3 region has 15 residues. CDR1 is SGHRS, CDR2 YFSETQ, per germline. V gave up 4 bases and J gave up 5 bases; unmatched junction bases: 4. The variable domain in full, completed from reference TRBV5-1 and TRBJ2-2, reads KAGVTQTPRYLIKTRGQQVTLSCSPISGHRSVSWYQQTPGQGLQFLFEYFSETQRNKGNFPGRFSGRQFSNSRSEMNVSTLELGDSALYLCASSNGQGATGELFFGEGSRLTVL.